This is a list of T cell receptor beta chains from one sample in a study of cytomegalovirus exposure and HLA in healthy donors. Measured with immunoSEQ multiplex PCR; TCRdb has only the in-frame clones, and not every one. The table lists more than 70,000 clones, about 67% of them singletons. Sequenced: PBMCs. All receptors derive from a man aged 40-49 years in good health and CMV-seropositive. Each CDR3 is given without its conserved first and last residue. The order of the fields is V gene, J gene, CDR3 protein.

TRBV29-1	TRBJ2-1	SVAASGRAVFNEQF
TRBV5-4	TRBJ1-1	ASSPGQLMNTEAF
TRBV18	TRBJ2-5	ASSPRSSEETQY
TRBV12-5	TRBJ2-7	ASGLAETYEQY
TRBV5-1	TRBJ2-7	ASSFLSTGYEQY
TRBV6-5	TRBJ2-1	ASSFLAGAANEQF
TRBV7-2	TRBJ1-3	ASSLVLSGNTIY
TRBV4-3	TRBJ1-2	ASSRHGGAGYGYT
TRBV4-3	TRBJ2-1	ASSQEPAGATYNEQF
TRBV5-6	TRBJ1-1	ASSTGNTEAF
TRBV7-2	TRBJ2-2	ASSRDWNTGELF
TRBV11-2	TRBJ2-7	ASSLASSGGPYEQY
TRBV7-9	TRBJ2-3	ASSLLTDTQY
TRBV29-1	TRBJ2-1	SVPPGGYNEQF
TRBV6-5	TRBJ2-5	ASTPLTPDETQY
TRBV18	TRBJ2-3	ASSLGTGEDTQY
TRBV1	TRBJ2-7	TSSPGTRGTYEQY
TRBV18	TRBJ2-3	ASSSTARDSSGDTQY
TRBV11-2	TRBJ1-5	ASPPFCPRTGGEEPQH
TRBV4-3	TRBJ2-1	ASSQGSAGSYNEQF
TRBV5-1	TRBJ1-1	ASRPTGDPGNTEAF
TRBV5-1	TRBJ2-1	ASSLMGGAASGTANEQF
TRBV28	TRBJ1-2	ASSLAGTGDDYGYT
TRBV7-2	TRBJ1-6	ASSSRQGISSPLH
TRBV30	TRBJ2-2	AWRLYRDTGELF
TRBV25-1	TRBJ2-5	ASSDPGLASETQY
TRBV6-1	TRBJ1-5	ASSEARQPQH
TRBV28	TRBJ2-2	ASSLQVPNTGELF
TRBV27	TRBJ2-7	ATMDRGEPYEQY
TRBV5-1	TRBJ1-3	ASSWTSGGGGNTIY